The next 25 T cell receptor beta chains were all read from a single sample in a study of blood T cell repertoires in COVID-19. This table comes from immunoSEQ multiplex PCR, and its TCRdb copy is limited to in-frame clones, with some not included. The repertoire has about 68,000 clones, 80% to 90% of them found once; the top ten carry about 8.1%. The sample was peripheral blood. These receptors all stem from a man between 25 and 39 years old with acute or convalescent COVID-19.

The chain links TRBV5-6 to TRBJ2-7, with TRBD2 matching over 10 bases. V was pared by 4 bases and J by 7 bases, with 8 bases of the junction left unmatched. The CDR3 is 14 residues long. The germline V gene encodes CDR1 SGHDT and CDR2 YYEEEE. The CDR3 DNA sequence: TGTGCCAGCAGCGGGCTCGGGACTAGCGATGAGCAGTACTTC. As protein: CASSGLGTSDEQYF.

The J gene is TRBJ2-5, the V gene TRBV9; TRBD2 agrees at 9 bases. CDR1 SGDLS and CDR2 YYNGEE come from the germline V gene. The length of the CDR3 is 15 residues. V lost 3 bases and J lost 4; bases outside the gene matches: 7. The CDR3 DNA reads TGTGCCAGCAGCGAGAGCGGGAGGTGGCGAGAGACCCAGTACTTC. This sequence encodes CASSESGRWRETQYF.

The rearrangement uses TRBV27 and TRBJ2-1; perhaps TRBD2 as D (6 bases). CDR1 and CDR2 (germline): MNHEY, SMNVEV (reference sequence). V shed 6 bases and J shed 9 bases, with 18 bases lying between them. The CDR3 sequence is 14 residues long. CDR3 in DNA: TGTGCCAGCAGCCATGGGACTTCCTCGGGTGAGCAGTTCTTC. Translating it yields CASSHGTSSGEQFF.

This clone showed up just once. This chain connects TRBV5-1 to TRBJ2-2, with D possibly matching TRBD2 (6 bases). The CDR3 length is 15 residues. CDR1 SGHRS and CDR2 YFSETQ come from the germline V gene. V was pared by 4 bases and J by 0 bases, with 10 bases between. CDR3 loop: CASSDGTANTGELFF. The CDR3 DNA is TGCGCCAGCAGCGACGGGACTGCGAACACCGGGGAGCTGTTTTTT.

The V and J genes are TRBV23-1 and TRBJ2-1; 7 bases match TRBD2. TRBV23-1 is an ORF for which the function is uncertain. The CDR3 is 16 residues long. Trimming removed 0 bases from V and 7 bases from J; junction bases left unmatched: 9. CDR3 loop: CASSQSGGARRNEQFF. CDR3 DNA: TGCGCCAGCAGTCAATCGGGAGGGGCGCGGAGAAATGAGCAGTTCTTC.

The V gene is TRBV24-1, the J gene TRBJ2-2; 8 bases agree with TRBD1. The CDR3 consists of 14 residues. The V and J ends lost 7 bases and 6 bases, in that order; junction bases with no gene match: 6. Germline V gives CDR1 KGHDR, CDR2 SFDVKD. For the CDR3, the DNA is TGTGCCACCAGGGGGACAGGTAATCCCGGGGAGCTGTTTTTT. Protein sequence: CATRGTGNPGELFF.

The rearrangement links TRBV6-2 or TRBV6-3 to TRBJ1-2; D is possibly TRBD1 (5 bases). Germline V gene sequence: CDR1 MNHEY, CDR2 SVGEGT. V dropped 2 bases and J dropped 8 bases, with 15 bases sitting between them. The CDR3 length is 14 residues. The CDR3 here is CASSYQAGIGGYTF. The CDR3 DNA is TGTGCCAGCAGTTACCAAGCAGGGATAGGAGGCTACACCTTC.

This chain links TRBV6-5 with TRBJ2-7; 8 nucleotides line up with TRBD2. In germline, CDR1 is MNHEY, CDR2 SVGAGI. Unmatched junction bases numbered 7, after V lost 2 bases and J lost 4 bases. This CDR3 has 15 amino acids. CDR3 amino acids: CASSYPREGRYEQYF. As DNA, the CDR3 is TGTGCCAGCAGTTACCCCCGGGAGGGCCGGTACGAGCAGTACTTC.

The V call is TRBV18, the J call TRBJ2-1; 9 bases are a match to TRBD2. Trimming cost V 3 bases and J 9 bases; bases outside gene matches: 15. CDR1 is KGHSH, CDR2 LQKENI, per germline. CDR3 length: 17 residues. The CDR3 nucleotides read TGTGCCAGCTCACCCTCGACGGTTTTGAGCGGGAGGACTGAGCAGTTCTTC. Protein product: CASSPSTVLSGRTEQFF.

This clone came up a few times. The rearrangement joins TRBV30 to TRBJ2-7; D is undetermined. From germline, CDR1 is GTSNPN and CDR2 SVGIG (reference sequence). Trimming took off 0 bases at V and 4 bases at J, with 4 bases between the two ends. CDR3 length: 11 amino acids. The CDR3 bases are TGTGCCTGGAGTGTACTTTACGAGCAGTACTTC. This sequence encodes CAWSVLYEQYF.

V and J are TRBV6-1 and TRBJ2-7; D gene unclear. The CDR3 consists of 14 residues. Germline V gene data show CDR1 as MNHNS and CDR2 as SASEGT. Between the trimmed V and J ends, which lost 3 bases and 0 bases, there was a span of 9 bases. Here the CDR3 reads CASSEVIGSYEQYF. The CDR3 DNA follows: TGTGCCAGCAGTGAGGTCATCGGCTCCTACGAGCAGTACTTC.

The J gene is TRBJ2-7, the V gene TRBV5-1; D is unclear. V lost 4 bases, J lost 3 bases, and 14 bases lay in between. The CDR3 has 14 residues. CDR1 is SGHRS, CDR2 YFSETQ, per germline. The CDR3 DNA is TGCGCCAGCAGCGTCCAATCTTCTAACTACGAGCAGTACTTC. Translation gives CASSVQSSNYEQYF.

The chain employs TRBV4-1 and TRBJ2-7; the D gene is possibly TRBD1 (6 bases). The V and J ends lost 1 base and 6 bases respectively, with 19 bases between them. The germline CDR1 and CDR2 sequences are MGHRA and YSYEKL. The CDR3 contains 16 residues. The CDR3 DNA reads TGCGCCAGCAGCCAAGCCCGAGGGCCAGGGGATACCGAGCAGTACTTC. Amino acids: CASSQARGPGDTEQYF.

The chain employs TRBV6-5 and TRBJ2-2; D unresolved. V gave up 5 bases and J gave up 1 base, with 5 bases separating them. Germline values: CDR1 MNHEY, CDR2 SVGAGI. The CDR3 is 13 residues long. The CDR3 sequence is CASSPKNTGELFF. DNA of the CDR3: TGTGCCAGCAGTCCCAAGAACACCGGGGAGCTGTTTTTT.

The chain combines TRBV5-6 with TRBJ2-1; possibly TRBD2 for D (6 bases). Germline V gene lookup returns CDR1 SGHDT and CDR2 YYEEEE. The CDR3 is 16 residues long. V lost 3 bases, J lost 1 base, and 14 bases lay in between. The DNA for the CDR3 is TGTGCCAGCAGCTCTTTACTAGCCGAATCCTACAATGAGCAGTTCTTC. Translated: CASSSLLAESYNEQFF. Full variable domain (outside the CDR3, taken from reference TRBV5-6 and TRBJ2-1): DAGVTQSPTHLIKTRGQQVTLRCSPKSGHDTVSWYQQALGQGPQFIFQYYEEEERQRGNFPDRFSGHQFPNYSSELNVNALLLGDSALYLCASSSLLAESYNEQFFGPGTRLTVL.

J is TRBJ2-3 and V is TRBV28; TRBD1 is a possible D gene (8 bases). Germline V gene data show CDR1 as MDHEN and CDR2 as SYDVKM. This CDR3 has 17 residues. V dropped 6 bases and J dropped 3 bases, with 22 bases sitting between them. CDR3 DNA sequence: TGTGCCAGCAGGTTTAGGGGGGGACAGGCGGGTACAGATACGCAGTATTTT. It codes for CASRFRGGQAGTDTQYF.

V is TRBV6-6 and J is TRBJ2-7; D is ambiguous. Germline V gene lookup returns CDR1 MNHNY and CDR2 SVGAGI (reference sequence). CDR3 length equals 14 residues. V gave up 0 bases and J gave up 0 bases, with 6 bases separating them. CDR3 in DNA: TGTGCCAGCAGTTACTCGCCGAGCTCCTACGAGCAGTACTTC. As protein: CASSYSPSSYEQYF.

This chain connects TRBV19 to TRBJ2-1; 8 nucleotides match TRBD2. CDR3 size: 16 residues. Germline trimming cut 3 bases from V and 3 bases from J; bases unmatched to any gene: 7. Per germline, CDR1 LNHDA and CDR2 SQIVND (reference sequence). CDR3 residues: CASSMISGGVYNEQFF. The CDR3 DNA is TGTGCCAGTAGTATGATTTCCGGGGGGGTCTACAATGAGCAGTTCTTC. The variable domain in full, completed from reference TRBV19 and TRBJ2-1, reads DGGITQSPKYLFRKEGQNVTLSCEQNLNHDAMYWYRQDPGQGLRLIYYSQIVNDFQKGDIAEGYSVSREKKESFPLTVTSAQKNPTAFYLCASSMISGGVYNEQFFGPGTRLTVL.

The chain employs TRBV6-2 or TRBV6-3 and TRBJ2-1, with D tentatively TRBD2 (6 bases). V was pared by 3 bases and J by 9 bases, with 9 bases between. The CDR3 is made up of 12 amino acids. The germline V gene encodes CDR1 MNHEY and CDR2 SVGEGT. CDR3 region: CASSYWRGEQFF. The CDR3 coding sequence is TGTGCCAGCAGTTATTGGCGGGGTGAGCAGTTCTTC.

The chain combines TRBV13 with TRBJ2-2; D gene unclear. Looked up from germline, CDR1 is PRHDT and CDR2 is FYEKMQ (reference sequence). V dropped 0 bases and J dropped 1 base, with 6 bases sitting between them. This CDR3 contains 15 residues. CDR3 region: CASSLGLGNTGELFF. The CDR3 DNA sequence: TGTGCCAGCAGCTTAGGCCTCGGGAACACCGGGGAGCTGTTTTTT.

This sequence joins TRBV28 and TRBJ2-7; D perhaps matches TRBD1 (6 bases). Germline V CDR1 and CDR2: MDHEN, SYDVKM. This CDR3 has 15 amino acids. V shed 6 bases and J shed 4 bases, with 19 bases lying between them. The DNA for the CDR3 is TGTGCCAGCAGGGAGACAGGACCCATTCGATACGAGCAGTACTTC. Protein: CASRETGPIRYEQYF.

In its sample, this clone was seen a few times. This chain joins TRBV24-1 and TRBJ2-4, with TRBD2 as a possible D gene (5 bases). Trimming took 4 bases from V and 7 from J, leaving 16 bases between them. CDR3 length: 15 residues. Germline V gene data show CDR1 as KGHDR and CDR2 as SFDVKD. In DNA, the CDR3 is TGTGCCACCAGTGACCCGGGAAGCAGGCGGAACATTCAGTACTTC. Its translation is CATSDPGSRRNIQYF.

This chain links TRBV6-5 with TRBJ2-7; unclear D gene. Per the germline V gene, CDR1 is MNHEY and CDR2 is SVGAGI. The V and J ends lost 8 bases and 3 bases respectively, with 14 bases between them. The CDR3 spans 13 residues. CDR3 sequence: CASSVAANYEQYF. As DNA, the CDR3 is TGTGCCAGCTCGGTTGCGGCGAACTACGAGCAGTACTTC.

J is TRBJ2-7 and V is TRBV14, with D possibly TRBD2 on 5 matching bases. The CDR3 length is 14 residues. The germline CDR1 and CDR2 sequences are SGHDN and FVKESK. The ends were cut back, 2 bases at V and 4 bases at J, with 12 bases in the middle. CDR3 nucleotides: TGTGCCAGCAGCCAATTCGGGAATATATACGAGCAGTACTTC. Translating it yields CASSQFGNIYEQYF.

The CDR3 nucleotides are TGCGCCAGCAGGCACAGGGGTGAAAAACTGTTTTTT. It codes for CASRHRGEKLFF. This chain joins TRBV10-1 and TRBJ1-4; TRBD1 aligns across 7 bases. This CDR3 is built from 12 residues. Germline V gives CDR1 WNHNN, CDR2 SYGVQD (reference sequence). V was pared by 6 bases and J by 7 bases, with 2 bases of the junction left unmatched.